The clone carrying this T cell receptor (beta chain) was seen more than once but under ten times. Its cognate antigen is unknown. This CDR3 has 16 amino acids. The germline V and J ends were trimmed by 0 bases and 4 bases, with 15 bases remaining between them. The germline CDR1 and CDR2 sequences are LNHNV and YYDKDF (reference sequence). One heparinised blood draw, averaging about 116 mL, came from each donor. CD4+ naive, central memory, regulatory and stem cell-like memory cells were sorted via CD45RO/CCR7/CD25/CD127/CD95/CD27. This sample was included in a study of beta chain features in type 1 diabetes. Expressed TCRB transcripts were sequenced because the isolated RNA had all been reverse transcribed beforehand. The assay was immunoSEQ multiplex PCR, and TCRdb's table has in-frame clones only and misses some. The data contain some 360,000 clones, around 10% of them singletons. Study conclusions and caveats: Among all four CD4+ subsets, Type 1 diabetes patients had TCRB CDR3s that were moderately but significantly shorter.

This clonotype was obtained from a man aged 30 to 39 with type 1 diabetes. V is TRBV15 and J is TRBJ2-5; maybe TRBD2 (6 bases). Sample: central memory CD4+ T cells from blood. CDR3 bases: TGTGCCACCAGCAGAGATCTGCCGGGAGCTTCAGAGACCCAGTACTTC. Translation gives CATSRDLPGASETQYF.